This paragraph reports one T cell receptor beta chain. The entry originates in a study of blood T cell repertoires in COVID-19. Across the whole study: Samples taken during acute and convalescent COVID-19 were collected in the United States, Italy and Spain. In each case, the material was cDNA or gDNA derived from T cells, B-cell-depleted T cells, or PBMCs.

Study processing details: Estimates of nucleated cell counts were drawn from the amplification of reference gene primers. Clones were sequenced by immunoSEQ multiplex PCR, and TCRdb holds only the in-frame ones, with some missing. The D gene and trimming were derived from the DNA, and the V and J assignments and clone size from that table. The sample records tens of thousands of clones, roughly 86% being singletons. This clonotype originated in a man in his 70s with acute or convalescent COVID-19. The source material was peripheral blood.

CDR3 residues: CASSPAPGQAANYGYTF. Here the CDR3 DNA reads TGTGCCAGCTCACCGGCGCCGGGACAGGCTGCTAACTATGGCTACACCTTC. V gene TRBV18 combines with J gene TRBJ1-2, with 8 bases aligning to TRBD1. This CDR3 spans 17 amino acids. Germline CDR1 KGHSH, CDR2 LQKENI. J gave up 0 bases and V 3 bases, and 9 bases lay outside the gene matches.